These 10 T cell receptor beta chains were all obtained from the same sample, sequenced in a study of cytomegalovirus exposure and HLA in healthy donors. 60 Vbeta and 13 Jbeta primers were used in PCR. The assay was immunoSEQ multiplex PCR, and TCRdb's table has in-frame clones only and misses some. The sample has roughly 160,000 clones; more than 65% are singletons. The specimen was PBMCs. These receptors came from a woman between 50 and 59 years old in good health and CMV-seronegative.

V usage is TRBV28 and J usage is TRBJ1-1, with unresolved D. The CDR3 loop spans 13 amino acids. V shed 1 base and J shed 3 bases, with 6 bases lying between them. From germline, CDR1 is MDHEN and CDR2 SYDVKM. The CDR3 nucleotides are TGTGCCAGCAGTTTATTGGACTACACTGAAGCTTTCTTT. Encoded protein: CASSLLDYTEAFF.

The chain is built from TRBV18 and TRBJ2-3, with a weak D call TRBD1 (5 bases). CDR1 KGHSH and CDR2 LQKENI come from the germline V gene. The V end was cut by 5 bases, the J end by 2 bases, with 17 bases between. CDR3 length equals 16 residues. CDR3 in amino acids: CASSDQGLMVTDTQYF. The CDR3 DNA sequence: TGTGCCAGCTCAGATCAGGGATTAATGGTCACAGATACGCAGTATTTT.

The chain combines TRBV7-3 with TRBJ2-3; TRBD2 matches at 10 bases. V trimming: 0 bases; J trimming: 4 bases; junction bases outside the gene matches: 4. Germline values: CDR1 SGHTA, CDR2 FQGTGA. The CDR3 runs 16 residues. DNA for the CDR3: TGTGCCAGCAGCTTAACGATAGCGGGAGGCCCAGATACGCAGTATTTT. It yields the protein CASSLTIAGGPDTQYF.

This clone was counted between two and nine times. V usage is TRBV6-5 and J usage is TRBJ2-7, with 9 bases matching TRBD1. Germline CDR1 is MNHEY and CDR2 is SVGAGI. The ends lost 7 bases at V and 10 bases at J; junction bases unmatched: 11. This CDR3 region has 13 residues. The CDR3 protein is CASKGKGTGTQYF. CDR3 coding DNA: TGTGCCAGCAAGGGAAAGGGGACAGGGACACAGTACTTC.

The chain employs TRBV4-1 and TRBJ1-2; 8 nucleotides line up with TRBD1. Looked up from germline, CDR1 is MGHRA and CDR2 is YSYEKL. Trimming cost V 1 base and J 2 bases; bases outside gene matches: 3. CDR3 size: 15 residues. CDR3 region: CASSQVPGGNYGYTF. The CDR3 nucleotides read TGCGCCAGCAGCCAAGTTCCAGGGGGCAACTATGGCTACACCTTC.

This clone has only one observation. The chain employs TRBV7-8 and TRBJ2-7; 11 bases are shared with TRBD2. V lost 5 bases to trimming and J lost 1 base; unmatched junction nucleotides: 10. Germline CDR1 SGHVS, CDR2 FQNEAQ. CDR3 length: 17 residues. For the CDR3, the DNA is TGTGCCAGCAGCCCTGGACTAGCGGGCTATCTTTCCTACGAGCAGTACTTC. Translated: CASSPGLAGYLSYEQYF.

The chain carries TRBV7-9 and TRBJ1-6, with D unclear. This CDR3 region has 17 residues. V shed 1 base and J shed 7 bases, with 17 bases lying between them. Germline loops: CDR1 SEHNR, CDR2 FQNEAQ (reference sequence). For the CDR3, the DNA is TGTGCCAGCAGCTTAGGGAGCGGATTCGGCCTCAATTCACCCCTCCACTTT. Translating gives CASSLGSGFGLNSPLHF.

The CDR3 loop is CASSLVGGDTEAFF. In nucleotides, the CDR3 is TGTGCCAGCAGCCTAGTGGGGGGTGATACTGAAGCTTTCTTT. This rearrangement joins TRBV7-9 to TRBJ1-1; perhaps TRBD1 as D (5 bases). The CDR3 is made up of 14 amino acids. Germline CDR1 is SEHNR and CDR2 is FQNEAQ (reference sequence). V was trimmed by 5 bases and J by 5 bases, leaving 15 bases between them.

This clone has only one observation. The rearrangement links TRBV4-2 to TRBJ1-5; D unresolved. V was shortened by 3 bases and J by 3 bases, with 3 bases between the two germline ends. CDR1 is LGHNA, CDR2 YNFKEQ, per germline. The CDR3 is 12 amino acids. CDR3 protein: CASSHVNQPQHF. Written as DNA, the CDR3 is TGTGCCAGCAGCCACGTCAATCAGCCCCAGCATTTT.

This clone has just a few counts. V is TRBV5-4 and J is TRBJ1-5, with D tentatively TRBD1 (6 bases). V was shortened by 3 bases and J by 0 bases, with 13 bases between the two germline ends. Germline loops: CDR1 SGHNT, CDR2 YYREEE (reference sequence). CDR3 length: 16 residues. As DNA, the CDR3 is TGTGCCAGCAGCTATTCGACAGGCAATAGCAATCAGCCCCAGCATTTT. It is translated as CASSYSTGNSNQPQHF.